This TCR beta chain came from a study of CD8+ T cells in alopecia areata. General study findings and limits: Many of the expanded lesional clones endured in scalp and blood while on tofacitinib. Tofacitinib significantly reduced both scalp clonality and expanded CD8+ clones among the top 100.

Sample treatment: oral pan-JAK inhibitor, 5-10 mg twice daily. CDR3 length equals 15 residues. Germline-derived CDR1 and CDR2 are SGHRS and YFSETQ. J lost 2 bases, V lost 4 bases, and 4 bases had no gene match. Remarks on this clone: Its target is not known.

Reverse transcribed after extraction, RNA yielded cDNA as the sequencing template. Measured with immunoSEQ multiplex PCR; TCRdb has only the in-frame clones, and not every one. The sample consists of some 200,000 clones, under 60% of them appearing once. The chain combines TRBV5-1 with TRBJ2-1, with TRBD1 identical over 9 bases. The sequence was obtained from a human donor with alopecia areata. The sequencing used CD4+ T cells sorted from blood, collected at week 4, from a patient treated with tofacitinib. The CDR3 nucleotides are TGCGCCAGCAGCGACCGGGACAGGGCCTACAATGAGCAGTTCTTC. Translating gives CASSDRDRAYNEQFF. Using reference TRBV5-1 and TRBJ2-1 for the parts outside the CDR3, the full variable domain is KAGVTQTPRYLIKTRGQQVTLSCSPISGHRSVSWYQQTPGQGLQFLFEYFSETQRNKGNFPGRFSGRQFSNSRSEMNVSTLELGDSALYLCASSDRDRAYNEQFFGPGTRLTVL.